Listed below are T cell receptor beta chains from one sample, sequenced in a study of cytomegalovirus exposure and HLA in healthy donors. The assay was immunoSEQ multiplex PCR, and TCRdb's table has in-frame clones only and misses some. This repertoire shows about 240,000 clones, approximately 86% found once; its top ten account for around 1.2%. Sequenced sample: PBMCs. These receptors all come from a woman aged 25 to 39 in good health and CMV-seropositive. Each CDR3 is given with its conserved first and last residue. Fields, in order: J gene, D gene, V gene, clone size, CDR3 DNA, CDR3 protein. D genes are given only for firm matches. Clone size appears in some rows only: once, few, many, or a class for an expanded clone.

j_call: TRBJ1-4; d_call: NA; v_call: TRBV29-1; clone_size: NA; cdr3_nt: TGCAGCGTTCCGGGTCTTAATGAAAAACTGTTTTTT; cdr3_aa: CSVPGLNEKLFF
j_call: TRBJ2-7; d_call: NA; v_call: TRBV5-1; clone_size: once; cdr3_nt: TGCGCCAGCAGCTTGGGGTCCGGGGAGCAGTACTTC; cdr3_aa: CASSLGSGEQYF
j_call: TRBJ2-7; d_call: TRBD2; v_call: TRBV7-8; clone_size: NA; cdr3_nt: TGTGCCAGCAGCCAGCGGCGGACTAGCGGGAGTGAATACGAGCAGTACTTC; cdr3_aa: CASSQRRTSGSEYEQYF
j_call: TRBJ1-1; d_call: NA; v_call: TRBV30; clone_size: few; cdr3_nt: TGTGCCTGGAGGGAACAGGGCGTGAACACTGAAGCTTTCTTT; cdr3_aa: CAWREQGVNTEAFF
j_call: TRBJ2-1; d_call: TRBD2; v_call: TRBV28; clone_size: NA; cdr3_nt: TGTGCCAGCAGTTTAGTGCCTAGCGGGAACTCCTACAATGAGCAGTTCTTC; cdr3_aa: CASSLVPSGNSYNEQFF
j_call: TRBJ2-7; d_call: NA; v_call: TRBV29-1; clone_size: NA; cdr3_nt: TGCAGCGCCACCGGGGGTACTAGTCACCCCTACGAGCAGTACTTC; cdr3_aa: CSATGGTSHPYEQYF
j_call: TRBJ1-2; d_call: NA; v_call: TRBV19; clone_size: NA; cdr3_nt: TGTGCCAGTAGCTCCGACCGGGATGGAGGCTACACCTTC; cdr3_aa: CASSSDRDGGYTF
j_call: TRBJ2-7; d_call: TRBD1; v_call: TRBV6-5; clone_size: few; cdr3_nt: TGTGCCAGCAGGGGCCGGGACAGGATCTCCTACGAGCAGTACTTC; cdr3_aa: CASRGRDRISYEQYF
j_call: TRBJ2-2; d_call: TRBD2; v_call: TRBV30; clone_size: NA; cdr3_nt: TGTGCCTGGAGCGTCGCGGGAGGGCCGGTCGCCGGGGAGCTGTTTTTT; cdr3_aa: CAWSVAGGPVAGELFF
j_call: TRBJ2-5; d_call: TRBD2; v_call: TRBV10-1; clone_size: NA; cdr3_nt: TGCGCCAGCAGTGAATATCGTAGCGGGAGTGGGGGAGAGACCCAGTACTTC; cdr3_aa: CASSEYRSGSGGETQYF
j_call: TRBJ1-1; d_call: NA; v_call: TRBV29-1; clone_size: NA; cdr3_nt: TGCAGCGTATCGATGGCAGGGAACACTGAAGCTTTCTTT; cdr3_aa: CSVSMAGNTEAFF
j_call: TRBJ1-5; d_call: NA; v_call: TRBV15; clone_size: NA; cdr3_nt: TGTGCCACCAGCAGTAACAGGGATAGCAATCAGCCCCAGCATTTT; cdr3_aa: CATSSNRDSNQPQHF
j_call: TRBJ1-3; d_call: NA; v_call: TRBV5-1; clone_size: NA; cdr3_nt: TGCGCCAGCAGCCCATGGCCGTTGGCAGGGGCTAGCTCTGGAAACACCATATATTTT; cdr3_aa: CASSPWPLAGASSGNTIYF
j_call: TRBJ2-1; d_call: NA; v_call: TRBV6-1; clone_size: NA; cdr3_nt: TGTGCCAGCAGTGAAGGTAGCGGCAATGAGCAGTTCTTC; cdr3_aa: CASSEGSGNEQFF
j_call: TRBJ2-3; d_call: TRBD2; v_call: TRBV30; clone_size: NA; cdr3_nt: TGTGCCTGGAGTGTAGGGACTAGCGGGAGTTATTTTACAGATACGCAGTATTTT; cdr3_aa: CAWSVGTSGSYFTDTQYF
j_call: TRBJ1-2; d_call: NA; v_call: TRBV19; clone_size: NA; cdr3_nt: TGTGCCAGTAGTGCCCGGGGGAACTATGGCTACACCTTC; cdr3_aa: CASSARGNYGYTF
j_call: TRBJ1-1; d_call: NA; v_call: TRBV6-6; clone_size: NA; cdr3_nt: TGTGCCAGCAGTGGTCTAACCGGGACTGAAGCTTTCTTT; cdr3_aa: CASSGLTGTEAFF
j_call: TRBJ2-1; d_call: TRBD2; v_call: TRBV7-6; clone_size: NA; cdr3_nt: TGTGCCAGCAGCTTAAGCGGGAGCCCTTACAATGAGCAGTTCTTC; cdr3_aa: CASSLSGSPYNEQFF
j_call: TRBJ2-3; d_call: NA; v_call: TRBV28; clone_size: NA; cdr3_nt: TGTGCCAGCAGTAATCCGGGGGTAACAGATACGCAGTATTTT; cdr3_aa: CASSNPGVTDTQYF
j_call: TRBJ1-2; d_call: TRBD1; v_call: TRBV28; clone_size: NA; cdr3_nt: TGTGCCAGCTGTACTTGGACAGGGACTCGCTATGGCTACACCTTC; cdr3_aa: CASCTWTGTRYGYTF
j_call: TRBJ2-7; d_call: NA; v_call: TRBV28; clone_size: NA; cdr3_nt: TGTGCCAGCAGCCAAGTCGGGCAGTACTTC; cdr3_aa: CASSQVGQYF
j_call: TRBJ2-2; d_call: TRBD1; v_call: TRBV30; clone_size: once; cdr3_nt: TGTGCCTGGAGTACCCTCCCCTCTAAAGGGACAGGGGTACACCGGGGAGCTGTTTTT; cdr3_aa: CAWSTLPSKGTGVHRGAVF
j_call: TRBJ2-5; d_call: NA; v_call: TRBV5-1; clone_size: NA; cdr3_nt: TGCGCCAGCAGCTTGGCCGGAAGGGGTTTAGAGACCCAGTACTTC; cdr3_aa: CASSLAGRGLETQYF
j_call: TRBJ2-1; d_call: TRBD2; v_call: TRBV15; clone_size: NA; cdr3_nt: TGTGCCACTCGATTCTCTAGCGGGACCTACAATGAGCAGTTCTTC; cdr3_aa: CATRFSSGTYNEQFF
j_call: TRBJ2-2; d_call: NA; v_call: TRBV4-1; clone_size: NA; cdr3_nt: TGCGCCAGCAGCCAAGCGGGGACCGGGGAGCTGTTTTTT; cdr3_aa: CASSQAGTGELFF
j_call: TRBJ1-4; d_call: TRBD1; v_call: TRBV5-1; clone_size: NA; cdr3_nt: TGCGCCAGCAGCTTGACAGGGGCTGAAAAACTGTTTTTT; cdr3_aa: CASSLTGAEKLFF
j_call: TRBJ2-7; d_call: TRBD2; v_call: TRBV6-1; clone_size: NA; cdr3_nt: TGTGCCAGCAGTGACCGGACTAGCAGGTCCTACGAGCAGTACTTC; cdr3_aa: CASSDRTSRSYEQYF
j_call: TRBJ2-2; d_call: TRBD2; v_call: TRBV6-5; clone_size: once; cdr3_nt: TGTGCCAGCAGTAGGACTAGCTGGAACACCGGGGAGCTGTTTTTT; cdr3_aa: CASSRTSWNTGELFF
j_call: TRBJ2-1; d_call: NA; v_call: TRBV10-3; clone_size: NA; cdr3_nt: TGTGCCATCAGCGCCGGCAATGAGCAGTTCTTC; cdr3_aa: CAISAGNEQFF
j_call: TRBJ2-7; d_call: TRBD2; v_call: TRBV14; clone_size: NA; cdr3_nt: TGTGCCAGCCACCCGGGACTAGCGGGAGGGCCCGGTCCCCACGAGCAGTACTTC; cdr3_aa: CASHPGLAGGPGPHEQYF
j_call: TRBJ2-3; d_call: NA; v_call: TRBV11-3; clone_size: NA; cdr3_nt: TGTGCCAGCAGCGCACGGACAAGCACAGATACGCAGTATTTT; cdr3_aa: CASSARTSTDTQYF
j_call: TRBJ2-3; d_call: NA; v_call: TRBV11-2; clone_size: once; cdr3_nt: TGTGCCAGCAGCTTAGGCGGACTAAGCACAGATACGCAGTATTTT; cdr3_aa: CASSLGGLSTDTQYF
j_call: TRBJ2-7; d_call: TRBD2; v_call: TRBV7-3; clone_size: once; cdr3_nt: TGTGCCAGCAGCTTATGGCCGGGAGGGGCCTACGAGCAGTACTTC; cdr3_aa: CASSLWPGGAYEQYF
j_call: TRBJ1-2; d_call: TRBD1; v_call: TRBV28; clone_size: NA; cdr3_nt: TGTGCCAGCAGCCCCCGGGACAGGGACTATGGCTACACCTTC; cdr3_aa: CASSPRDRDYGYTF